Sequencing of this T cell receptor (beta chain) was carried out in a study of blood T cells in healthy people across ages. Aged about 6 to 95, donors were systemically healthy Caucasians from Russia. A second PCR, run for about 7 to 11 cycles, used a sample-barcoded 5' primer plus a J-beta primer mix. Carrying 12 random nucleotides, a template-switch adaptor labeled each individual cDNA molecule. TCRdb redid the calling of the 5' RACE reads with MiXCR, one entry per CDR3 protein. Of under 1,000,000 distinct CDR3 sequences in the sample, 35% to 40% were seen once. Ten or more counts support this clonotype. This sequence was found in a man younger than 35 in good health. Sequencing was carried out using blood.

The CDR3 DNA sequence: TGTGCCAGCAGTTACGCAACCGGGTTCCCGGAGACCCAGTACTTC. Translation: CASSYATGFPETQYF. The chain couples TRBV6-5 to TRBJ2-5, with no clear D. Germline assignment: CDR1 MNHEY and CDR2 SVGAGI. V lost 2 bases to trimming and J lost 5 bases, with 15 bases between them. The CDR3 covers 15 residues.